Presented here are 10 T cell receptor beta chains from one specimen sequenced in a study of shared clonotypes between healthy human individuals. Generated by immunoSEQ multiplex PCR, the TCRdb table keeps only in-frame clones and is missing some. The data show about 1.5 million clones, roughly 96% seen once. The sample comprised naive CD4+ T cells sorted from blood. Described subset: CD45RA+ positively selected. The receptors stem from a man aged 25 to 40 in good health.

The chain carries TRBV6-1 and TRBJ2-3; weak D call: TRBD1 (6 bases). The CDR3 loop spans 14 amino acids. Trimming shortened V by 6 bases and J by 0 bases, and 10 bases separated the two germline ends. Germline CDR1 is MNHNS and CDR2 is SASEGT. The CDR3 DNA sequence: TGTGCCAGCAGGCCGGGACATAGCACAGATACGCAGTATTTT. As protein: CASRPGHSTDTQYF.

This chain uses TRBV5-5 with TRBJ2-2; 11 bases map to TRBD2. Trimming at V came to 4 bases and at J to 4 bases, leaving 3 bases not matched to a gene. This CDR3 region has 15 residues. Germline CDR1 SGHKS, CDR2 YYEKEE (reference sequence). The CDR3 sequence is CASSGGLAGTGELFF. The CDR3 coding sequence is TGTGCCAGCAGCGGAGGACTAGCGGGCACCGGGGAGCTGTTTTTT.

V usage is TRBV18 and J usage is TRBJ1-5; D may be TRBD1 (6 bases). Germline values: CDR1 KGHSH, CDR2 LQKENI. There are 15 residues in the CDR3. The ends were cut back, 3 bases at V and 7 bases at J, with 16 bases in the middle. The CDR3 loop reads CASSPYSRGGQPQHF. The CDR3 nucleotides are TGTGCCAGCTCACCCTACAGCAGGGGCGGCCAGCCCCAGCATTTT.

The chain combines TRBV28 with TRBJ2-7; a weak D match, TRBD1 (6 bases). CDR1 is MDHEN, CDR2 SYDVKM, per germline. This CDR3 spans 15 amino acids. V dropped 1 base and J dropped 1 base, with 11 bases sitting between them. DNA for the CDR3: TGTGCCAGCAGTTTATTTAGGACAGTATCCTACGAGCAGTACTTC. Its protein product is CASSLFRTVSYEQYF.

The chain combines TRBV18 with TRBJ2-4; D gene unclear. CDR3 size: 13 residues. Trimming pared 6 bases from V and 3 bases from J, leaving 9 bases between. Germline CDR1 is KGHSH and CDR2 is LQKENI. The CDR3: CASSPEYKNIQYF. The CDR3 nucleotides are TGTGCCAGCTCGCCCGAATACAAAAACATTCAGTACTTC. Looking up the rest from reference TRBV18 and TRBJ2-4 gives the full variable domain: NAGVMQNPRHLVRRRGQEARLRCSPMKGHSHVYWYRQLPEEGLKFMVYLQKENIIDESGMPKERFSAEFPKEGPSILRIQQVVRGDSAAYFCASSPEYKNIQYFGAGTRLSVL.

This rearrangement joins TRBV7-2 to TRBJ2-1, with TRBD2 matching over 9 bases. The CDR3 has 15 amino acids. The germline V gene has CDR1 SGHTA and CDR2 FQGNSA. After removal of 3 bases from V and 5 bases from J, the junction contained 5 bases not matched to a gene. The CDR3 region has the DNA TGTGCCAGCAGCTTCATAGCGGGAGACCACAATGAGCAGTTCTTC. Protein product: CASSFIAGDHNEQFF.

The count of this clone is one. The rearrangement joins TRBV6-5 to TRBJ2-7; D gene unclear. The CDR3 spans 15 residues. Trimming removed 6 bases from V and 4 bases from J, with 19 bases in between. Germline CDR1 and CDR2: MNHEY and SVGAGI. The CDR3 coding sequence is TGTGCCAGCAGACATACTCCGAAAGAGGCTTACGAGCAGTACTTC. Its translation is CASRHTPKEAYEQYF.

The chain recombines TRBV20-1 with TRBJ2-5; 7 bases map to TRBD2. The CDR3 runs 11 residues. Germline CDR1 is DFQATT and CDR2 is SNEGSKA (reference sequence). After removal of 3 bases from V and 13 bases from J, the junction contained 8 bases not matched to a gene. For the CDR3, the DNA is TGCAGTGCTAGCGGGAGGCCAAGACGGTACTTC. The encoded protein is CSASGRPRRYF.

V is TRBV19 and J is TRBJ2-7; 10 bases map to TRBD2. The junction had 0 bases not matched to a gene; V was cut back by 1 base and J by 6 bases. The CDR3 length is 13 residues. The V gene's germline CDR1 is LNHDA and CDR2 SQIVND (reference sequence). CDR3 in amino acids: CASSIVAGGEQYF. The DNA for the CDR3 is TGTGCCAGTAGTATAGTAGCGGGAGGCGAGCAGTACTTC.

The gene calls are TRBV18 and TRBJ2-3; 7 bases are a match to TRBD2. J lost 3 bases, V lost 6 bases, and 9 bases had no gene match. Germline V gene data show CDR1 as KGHSH and CDR2 as LQKENI. This CDR3 is built from 15 residues. CDR3 nucleotides: TGTGCCAGCTCCCCCCGTTCTAGCGGAACAGATACGCAGTATTTT. Translated: CASSPRSSGTDTQYF.